This T cell receptor (beta chain) was captured in a study of shared clonotypes between healthy human individuals. Naive-designated CD8 cells lacked CD45RO, were positively enriched for CCR7, and omitted terminally differentiated effector memory CD45RA+ cells. Germline loops: CDR1 MNHEY, CDR2 SVGAGI. V shed 7 bases, J shed 7 bases, and the junction held 9 bases outside the gene matches. There are 13 residues in the CDR3. Sorted-subset replicate PCR reactions contained 200 to 250 ng DNA, corresponding to some 29,000 T cell genomes. The repertoire was sequenced with immunoSEQ multiplex PCR; TCRdb's copy has only in-frame clones and lacks some. The sample comprises roughly 590,000 clones, roughly 96% of which are singletons, and over 0.09% rests with the top ten.

The sequenced sample was naive CD8+ T cells sorted from blood. This chain links TRBV6-5 with TRBJ2-7; 8 nucleotides agree with TRBD1. The TCR was taken from a woman in her thirties in good health. As DNA, the CDR3 is TGTGCCAGCAATATAGACAGGGGCGGAGAGCAGTACTTC. Translated, it gives CASNIDRGGEQYF.